The T cell receptor beta chain described here comes from a study of blood T cell repertoires in COVID-19. Background on the study: Sites across the United States, Italy and Spain contributed samples from acute and convalescent COVID-19. T cells, B-cell-depleted T cells, or PBMCs provided the cDNA or gDNA that served as material.

As handled by the study authors: Reference gene primer amplification gave nucleated cell count estimates. Sequencing was performed with immunoSEQ multiplex PCR; in TCRdb, only in-frame clones are kept and a portion is missing. The V and J calls and clone size are taken from that table; D and trimming were inferred from the DNA. Altogether tens of thousands of clones are present, roughly 80% being singletons, with the ten largest covering over 25%. J lost 0 bases, V lost 2 bases, and 8 bases had no gene match. Germline lookup yields CDR1 SGHTS and CDR2 YDEGEE. The CDR3 is 16 amino acids. The sample comprised peripheral blood. The sequence was collected from a woman in her seventies with acute or convalescent COVID-19. The rearrangement links TRBV5-8 to TRBJ2-7; 7 bases line up with TRBD2. This CDR3 is CASSFFTGRISYEQYF. CDR3 bases: TGTGCCAGCAGCTTTTTTACCGGGAGGATCTCCTACGAGCAGTACTTC.